A selection of T cell receptor beta chains follows, all from one sample in a study of T cell responses to AZD1222 COVID-19 vaccine. Only in-frame clones appear in the TCRdb table, and some are missing; sequencing was by immunoSEQ multiplex PCR. The data show just over 80,000 clones, around 89% seen once. Source: peripheral blood, taken on day 0 of AZD1222 vaccination. Receptors were obtained from an adult in good health. Both conserved end residues are part of each CDR3. D genes are given only for firm matches. Clone size appears in some rows only: once, few, many, or a class for an expanded clone.

TRBJ1-2	16	TRBV3-1/TRBV3-2	-	-	TGTGCCAGCAGCCAAGGTGGGACAAGGTCTATGGGTGGCTACACCTTC	CASSQGGTRSMGGYTF
TRBJ1-1	12	TRBV7-2	-	-	TGTGCCAGCAGCTTAGTGCATTATCTCGCTTTCTTT	CASSLVHYLAFF
TRBJ1-3	17	TRBV7-9	-	-	TGTGCCAGCAGCCATCCGAGGTGGGTGTACTCTGGAAACACCATATATTTT	CASSHPRWVYSGNTIYF
TRBJ2-1	12	TRBV9	-	-	TGTGCCAGCAGCGATCGATCCCATGAGCAGTTCTTC	CASSDRSHEQFF
TRBJ2-1	12	TRBV5-1	-	once	TGCGCCAGCAGCTTGGGGTCTTGGGAGCAGTTCTTC	CASSLGSWEQFF
TRBJ1-2	15	TRBV3-1/TRBV3-2	-	-	TGTGCCAGCAGCAGCCCTCGGGCCCTAACGAGAGGCTACACCTTC	CASSSPRALTRGYTF
TRBJ1-6	14	TRBV5-1	-	-	TGCGCCAGCAGCTTAGAACAGGGAAATTCACCCCTCCACTTT	CASSLEQGNSPLHF
TRBJ2-3	15	TRBV5-5	-	-	TGTGCCAGCAGCTTGGTTTCAACGAACACAGATACGCAGTATTTT	CASSLVSTNTDTQYF
TRBJ2-7	13	TRBV30	TRBD1	-	TGTGCCGCGACTCGAGACAGGGGGCGCGAGCAGTACTTC	CAATRDRGREQYF
TRBJ1-5	13	TRBV30	-	-	TGTGCCTGGACCTCGGGGAGCAATCAGCCCCAGCATTTT	CAWTSGSNQPQHF
TRBJ2-1	15	TRBV10-2	TRBD2	-	TGCGCCAGCAGCCGCACTAGCGGGGGATACAATGAGCAGTTCTTC	CASSRTSGGYNEQFF
TRBJ1-1	15	TRBV11-3	TRBD1	-	TGTGCCAGCAGCTGGACAGGTGTTCGTCACACTGAAGCTTTCTTT	CASSWTGVRHTEAFF
TRBJ2-5	14	TRBV2	-	-	TGTGCCACCCAGGGCTCCTGGATACAAGAGACCCAGTACTTC	CATQGSWIQETQYF
TRBJ2-7	13	TRBV2	-	-	TGTGCCAGCATGGGGGGAAGCTCCTACGAGCAGTACTTC	CASMGGSSYEQYF
TRBJ2-1	15	TRBV7-2	-	-	TGTGCCAGCAGCTTAGCGCGAGGGTCCTACAATGAGCAGTTCTTC	CASSLARGSYNEQFF
TRBJ1-6	16	TRBV9	TRBD1	-	TGTGCCAGCAGCGGGCAGGGGGCGCGGGTTAATTCACCCCTCCACTTT	CASSGQGARVNSPLHF
TRBJ2-7	15	TRBV14	TRBD1	-	TGTGCCAGCAGCCAACCGGGACAGGGAATCTACGAGCAGTACTTC	CASSQPGQGIYEQYF
TRBJ1-6	13	TRBV27	-	-	TGTGCCAGCAGTTTAGAACGGGGCCGCTCCCTCCACTTT	CASSLERGRSLHF
TRBJ1-5	15	TRBV5-1	-	-	TGCGCCAGCAGCTTGGAAGGCAATAGCAATCAGCCCCAGCATTTT	CASSLEGNSNQPQHF
TRBJ1-5	17	TRBV15	-	-	TGTGCCACCAGCGGGGCTCTGAGGAGGGTCCCGAATCAGCCCCAGCATTTT	CATSGALRRVPNQPQHF
TRBJ1-5	12	TRBV7-8	-	-	TGTGCCAGCAGCCCCACCTTTCAGCCCCAGCATTTT	CASSPTFQPQHF
TRBJ2-5	15	TRBV7-2	TRBD1	-	TGTGCCAGCAGCTTGCAGACAGGGGGCAGGGAGACCCAGTACTTC	CASSLQTGGRETQYF
TRBJ1-1	13	TRBV7-2	TRBD1	-	TGTGCCAGCAGCTCACAGGGGGGCACTGAAGCTTTCTTT	CASSSQGGTEAFF
TRBJ2-3	15	TRBV7-3	-	-	TGTGCCAGCGCCGTTTTTGGGGGGACCACAGATACGCAGTATTTT	CASAVFGGTTDTQYF
TRBJ1-5	14	TRBV19	-	-	TGTGCCAGTAGCCCGTGGGGGATTCATCAGCCCCAGCATTTT	CASSPWGIHQPQHF
TRBJ2-7	15	TRBV7-9	-	-	TGTGCCAGCAGCCCCTCCGGGGTGTCCCACTACGAGCAGTACTTC	CASSPSGVSHYEQYF
TRBJ2-2	15	TRBV2	-	-	TGTGCCAGCAGGCCCTTATCTACAGGTGCCGGGGAGCTGTTTTTT	CASRPLSTGAGELFF
TRBJ1-6	15	TRBV15	TRBD1	-	TGTGCCACCAGCAGGGGGGGGACAGGATACTCACCCCTCCACTTT	CATSRGGTGYSPLHF
TRBJ1-4	15	TRBV6-5	-	-	TGTGCCAGCAGTTCCTCGGGGAGAACTAATGAAAAACTGTTTTTT	CASSSSGRTNEKLFF
TRBJ1-2	12	TRBV9	-	-	TGTGCCAGCAGCACAGTGGGTTATGGCTACACCTTC	CASSTVGYGYTF
TRBJ1-6	16	TRBV3-1/TRBV3-2	TRBD1	-	TGTGCCAGCAGCCTCTCCATGGGACAGGGGGATTCACCCCTCCACTTT	CASSLSMGQGDSPLHF
TRBJ1-3	15	TRBV11-1	-	-	TGTGCCAGCAGCTTCCAACATGTCTCTGGAAACACCATATATTTT	CASSFQHVSGNTIYF
TRBJ2-3	16	TRBV10-3	TRBD2	-	TGTGCCATCAGTGGGGCAGGGCGGGGGGTGTCAGATACGCAGTATTTT	CAISGAGRGVSDTQYF
TRBJ2-3	15	TRBV27	TRBD2	-	TGTGCCAGCAGCTCCGGGCGGGGGGGACCAGATACGCAGTATTTT	CASSSGRGGPDTQYF
TRBJ2-3	14	TRBV7-2	-	-	TGTGCCAGCAGCCCTGATACCTTCACAGATACGCAGTATTTT	CASSPDTFTDTQYF
TRBJ1-6	16	TRBV9	-	-	TGTGCCAGCAGCGTAACGGGCGGGGGCGGACGATCACCCCTCCACTTT	CASSVTGGGGRSPLHF
TRBJ2-1	15	TRBV7-8	-	few	TGTGCCAGCAGCCCTGGACGGATCTTATACAATGAGCAGTTCTTC	CASSPGRILYNEQFF
TRBJ1-5	17	TRBV5-8	-	-	TGTGCCAGCAGCTTCGGGTCAGCCAGGATTAGCAATCAGCCCCAGCATTTT	CASSFGSARISNQPQHF
TRBJ1-1	11	TRBV27	-	-	TGTGCCAGACCCTCGATGAGAAAAGCTTTCTTT	CARPSMRKAFF
TRBJ1-3	16	TRBV7-2	-	once	TGTGCCAGCAGCTTAAGGGACGGCCGCTCTGGAAACACCATATATTTT	CASSLRDGRSGNTIYF
TRBJ1-5	15	TRBV30	-	-	TGTGCCTGGAGTGTACTGAGGGGACCAGGTCAGCCCCAGCATTTT	CAWSVLRGPGQPQHF
TRBJ1-1	11	TRBV28	-	-	TGTGCCAGCAGTTTAGAAGAGGAAGCTTTCTTT	CASSLEEEAFF
TRBJ1-1	15	TRBV29-1	TRBD1	-	TGCAGCGTTGAACGACAGGGGATAGGGAACACTGAAGCTTTCTTT	CSVERQGIGNTEAFF
TRBJ1-1	13	TRBV6-5	-	-	TGTGCCAGCAACGGCCAGCCCCAGACTGAAGCTTTCTTT	CASNGQPQTEAFF
TRBJ1-2	17	TRBV4-1	-	once	TGCGCCAGCAGCCAAGATGGTTGGGGGCAGATTAACTATGGCTACACCTTC	CASSQDGWGQINYGYTF
TRBJ1-5	17	TRBV7-8	-	-	TGTGCCAGCAGCTTAGGGGCCAGGGCGCAACTCAATCAGCCCCAGCATTTT	CASSLGARAQLNQPQHF